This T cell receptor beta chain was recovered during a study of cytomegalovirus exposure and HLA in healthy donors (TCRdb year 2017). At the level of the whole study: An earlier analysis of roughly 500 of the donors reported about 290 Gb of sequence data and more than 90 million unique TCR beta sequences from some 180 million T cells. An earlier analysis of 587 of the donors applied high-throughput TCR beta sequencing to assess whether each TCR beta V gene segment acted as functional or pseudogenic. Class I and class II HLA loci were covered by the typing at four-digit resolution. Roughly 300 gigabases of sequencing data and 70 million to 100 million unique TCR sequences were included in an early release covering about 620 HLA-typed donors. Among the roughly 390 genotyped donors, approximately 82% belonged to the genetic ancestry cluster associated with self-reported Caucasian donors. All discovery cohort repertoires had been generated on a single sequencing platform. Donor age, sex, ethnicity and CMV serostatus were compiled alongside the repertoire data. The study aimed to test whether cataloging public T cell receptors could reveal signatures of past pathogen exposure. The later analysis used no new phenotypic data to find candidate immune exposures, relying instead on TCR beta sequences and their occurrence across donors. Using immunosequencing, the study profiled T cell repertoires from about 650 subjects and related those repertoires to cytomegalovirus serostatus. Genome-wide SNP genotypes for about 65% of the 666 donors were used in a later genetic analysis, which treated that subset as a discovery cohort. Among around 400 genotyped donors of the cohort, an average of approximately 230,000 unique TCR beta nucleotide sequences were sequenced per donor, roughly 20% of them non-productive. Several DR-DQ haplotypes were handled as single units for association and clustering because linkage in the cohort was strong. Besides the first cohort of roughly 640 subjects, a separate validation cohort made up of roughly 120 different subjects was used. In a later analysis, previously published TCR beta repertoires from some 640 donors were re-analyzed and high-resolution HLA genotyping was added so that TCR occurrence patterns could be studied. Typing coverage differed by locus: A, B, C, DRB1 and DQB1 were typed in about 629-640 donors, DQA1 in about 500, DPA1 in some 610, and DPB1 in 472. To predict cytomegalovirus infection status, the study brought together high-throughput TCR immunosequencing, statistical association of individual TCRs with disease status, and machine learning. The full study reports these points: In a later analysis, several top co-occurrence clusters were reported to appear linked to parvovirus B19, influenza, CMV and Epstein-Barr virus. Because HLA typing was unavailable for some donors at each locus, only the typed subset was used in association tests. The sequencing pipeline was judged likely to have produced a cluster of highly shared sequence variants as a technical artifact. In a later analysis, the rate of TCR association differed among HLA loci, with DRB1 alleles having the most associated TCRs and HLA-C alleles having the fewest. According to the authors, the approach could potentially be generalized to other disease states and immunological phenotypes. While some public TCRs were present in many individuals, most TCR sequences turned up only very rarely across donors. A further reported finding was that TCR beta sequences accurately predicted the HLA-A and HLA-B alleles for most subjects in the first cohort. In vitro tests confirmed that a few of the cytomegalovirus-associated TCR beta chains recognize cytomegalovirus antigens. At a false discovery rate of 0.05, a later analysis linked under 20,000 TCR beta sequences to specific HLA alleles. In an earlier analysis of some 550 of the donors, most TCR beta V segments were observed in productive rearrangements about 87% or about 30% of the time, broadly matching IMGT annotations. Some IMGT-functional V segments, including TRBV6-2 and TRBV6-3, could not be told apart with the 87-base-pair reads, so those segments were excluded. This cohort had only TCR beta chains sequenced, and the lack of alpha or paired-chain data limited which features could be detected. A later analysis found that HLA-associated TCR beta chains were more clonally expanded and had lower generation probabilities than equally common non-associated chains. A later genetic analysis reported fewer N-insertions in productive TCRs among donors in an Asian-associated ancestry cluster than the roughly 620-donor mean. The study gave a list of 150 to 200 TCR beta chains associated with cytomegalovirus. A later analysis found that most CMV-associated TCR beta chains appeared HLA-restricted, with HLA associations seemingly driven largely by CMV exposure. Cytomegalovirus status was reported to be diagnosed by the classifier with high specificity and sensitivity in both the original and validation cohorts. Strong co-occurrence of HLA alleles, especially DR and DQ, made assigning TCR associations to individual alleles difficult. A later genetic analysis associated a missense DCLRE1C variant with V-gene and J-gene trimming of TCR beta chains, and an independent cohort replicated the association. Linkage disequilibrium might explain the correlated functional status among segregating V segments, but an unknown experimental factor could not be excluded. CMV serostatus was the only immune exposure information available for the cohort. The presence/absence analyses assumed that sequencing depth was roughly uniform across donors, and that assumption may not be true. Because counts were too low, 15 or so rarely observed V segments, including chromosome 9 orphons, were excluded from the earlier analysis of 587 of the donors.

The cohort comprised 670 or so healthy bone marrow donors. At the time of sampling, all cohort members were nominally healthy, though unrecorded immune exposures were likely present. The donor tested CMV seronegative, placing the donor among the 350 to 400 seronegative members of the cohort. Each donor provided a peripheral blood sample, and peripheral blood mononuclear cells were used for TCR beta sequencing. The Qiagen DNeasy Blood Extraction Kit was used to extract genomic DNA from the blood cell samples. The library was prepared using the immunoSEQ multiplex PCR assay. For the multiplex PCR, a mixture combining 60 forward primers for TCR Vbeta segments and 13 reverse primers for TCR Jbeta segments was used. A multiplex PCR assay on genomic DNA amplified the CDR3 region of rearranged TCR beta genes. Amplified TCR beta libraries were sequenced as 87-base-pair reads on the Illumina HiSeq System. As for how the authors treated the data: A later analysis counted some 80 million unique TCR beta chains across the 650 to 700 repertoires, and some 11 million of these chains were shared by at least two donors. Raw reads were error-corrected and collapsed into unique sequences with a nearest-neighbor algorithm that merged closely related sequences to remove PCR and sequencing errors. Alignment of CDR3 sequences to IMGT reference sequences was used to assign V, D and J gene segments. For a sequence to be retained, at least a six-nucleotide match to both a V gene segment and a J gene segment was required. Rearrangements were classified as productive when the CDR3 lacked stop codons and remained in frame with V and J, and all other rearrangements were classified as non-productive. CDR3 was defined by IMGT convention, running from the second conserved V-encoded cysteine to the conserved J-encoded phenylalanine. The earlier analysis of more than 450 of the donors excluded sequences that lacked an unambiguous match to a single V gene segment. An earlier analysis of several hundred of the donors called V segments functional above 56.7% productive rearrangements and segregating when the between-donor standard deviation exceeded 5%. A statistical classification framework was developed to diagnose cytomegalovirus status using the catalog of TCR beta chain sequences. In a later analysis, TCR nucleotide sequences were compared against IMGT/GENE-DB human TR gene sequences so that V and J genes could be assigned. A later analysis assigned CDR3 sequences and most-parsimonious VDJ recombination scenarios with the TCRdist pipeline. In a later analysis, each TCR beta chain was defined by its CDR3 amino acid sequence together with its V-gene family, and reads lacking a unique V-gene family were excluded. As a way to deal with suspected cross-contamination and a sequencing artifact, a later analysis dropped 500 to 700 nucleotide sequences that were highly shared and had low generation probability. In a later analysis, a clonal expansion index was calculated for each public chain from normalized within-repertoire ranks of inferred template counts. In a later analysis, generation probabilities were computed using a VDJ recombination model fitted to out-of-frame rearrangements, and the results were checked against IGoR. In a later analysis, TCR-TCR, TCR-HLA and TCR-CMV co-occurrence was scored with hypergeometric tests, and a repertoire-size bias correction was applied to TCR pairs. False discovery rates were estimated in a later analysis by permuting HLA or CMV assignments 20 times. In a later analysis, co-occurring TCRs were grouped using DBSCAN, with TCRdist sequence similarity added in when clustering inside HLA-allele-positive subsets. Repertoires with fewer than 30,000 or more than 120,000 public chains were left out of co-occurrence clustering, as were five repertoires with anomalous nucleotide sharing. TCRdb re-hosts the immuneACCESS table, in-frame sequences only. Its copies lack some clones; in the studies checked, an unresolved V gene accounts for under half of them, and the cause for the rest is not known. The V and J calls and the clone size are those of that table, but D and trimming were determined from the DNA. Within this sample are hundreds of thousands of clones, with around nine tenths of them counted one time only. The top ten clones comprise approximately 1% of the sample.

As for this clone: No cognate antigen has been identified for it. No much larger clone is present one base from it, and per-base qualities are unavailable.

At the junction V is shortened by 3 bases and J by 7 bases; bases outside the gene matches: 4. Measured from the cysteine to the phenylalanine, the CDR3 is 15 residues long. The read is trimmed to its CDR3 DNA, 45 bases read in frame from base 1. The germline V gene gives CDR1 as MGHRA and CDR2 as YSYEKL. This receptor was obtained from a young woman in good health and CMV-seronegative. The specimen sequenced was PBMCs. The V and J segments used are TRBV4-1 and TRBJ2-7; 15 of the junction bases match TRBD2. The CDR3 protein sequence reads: CASSQGLAGGREQYF. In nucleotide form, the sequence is TGCGCCAGCAGCCAGGGACTAGCGGGAGGCAGGGAGCAGTACTTC.